This TCR beta chain was obtained from a study of identical twins. The V end lost 1 base, the J end lost 2 bases, and 12 bases lay between the germline ends. The V gene's germline CDR1 is WSHSY and CDR2 SAAADI. This CDR3 spans 16 amino acids. TCRdb re-called the 5' RACE reads through MiXCR, storing one row per CDR3 protein. The sample has 1.5 million to 2 million distinct CDR3 sequences, around a third seen once. V and J are TRBV10-2 and TRBJ2-1; D is unclear. The sequence came from a newborn girl in good health. Material for sequencing was cord blood. In nucleotides, the CDR3 is TGCGCCAGCAGTGAGTTGGCGAACCCCCCCTACAATGAGCAGTTCTTC. Translation gives CASSELANPPYNEQFF.